The 20 T cell receptor beta chains listed next were all sequenced from one sample in a study of blood T cell repertoires in COVID-19 (dated by TCRdb to 2018 to 2020). Library generation was performed with the immunoSEQ multiplex PCR assay. TCRdb took over this immuneACCESS table, retaining in-frame rearrangements with V and J assigned. Such tables are incomplete; in checked studies, under half of the missing clones stem from an unresolved V gene, and the remainder is unexplained. This sample is represented by fewer than 350,000 clones; 87% of them were singletons. 9.5% to 10% of the sample rests with the top ten. The source material was peripheral blood. These receptors came from a man in his thirties or forties with COVID-19, enrolled during active disease.

The chain couples TRBV6-5 to TRBJ1-2; TRBD1 agrees at 7 bases. V gave up 7 bases and J gave up 0 bases; unmatched junction bases: 5. This CDR3 has 14 amino acids. Germline loops: CDR1 MNHEY, CDR2 SVGAGI. CDR3 residues: CASTKTGTNYGYTF. The DNA of the CDR3 is TGTGCCAGCACCAAGACAGGGACTAACTATGGCTACACCTTC.

The rearrangement links TRBV7-2 to TRBJ1-2; no definite D call. This CDR3 region has 14 residues. Germline V gene data show CDR1 as SGHTA and CDR2 as FQGNSA. V shed 5 bases and J shed 0 bases, with 10 bases lying between them. The CDR3 here is CASSALGANYGYTF. The CDR3 nucleotides are TGTGCCAGCAGCGCTCTAGGAGCTAACTATGGCTACACCTTC. Variable domain in full (rest from reference TRBV7-2 and TRBJ1-2): GAGVSQSPSNKVTEKGKDVELRCDPISGHTALYWYRQSLGQGLEFLIYFQGNSAPDKSGLPSDRFSAERTGGSVSTLTIQRTQQEDSAVYLCASSALGANYGYTFGSGTRLTVV.

The chain carries TRBV4-3 and TRBJ1-4, with TRBD1 matching over 9 bases. CDR3 length: 15 residues. Trimming cost V 4 bases and J 6 bases; bases outside gene matches: 6. CDR1 and CDR2 (germline): LGHNA, YSLEER. This CDR3 reads CASSPGTGRDEKLFF. In DNA, the CDR3 is TGCGCCAGCAGCCCGGGGACAGGGAGAGATGAAAAACTGTTTTTT.

This clone appeared a few times. The chain recombines TRBV5-1 with TRBJ1-5; TRBD1 is a possible D gene (5 bases). The CDR3 is 12 amino acids. The V end lost 4 bases, the J end lost 11 bases, and 13 bases lay between the germline ends. The germline V gene has CDR1 SGHRS and CDR2 YFSETQ. For the CDR3, the DNA is TGCGCCAGCAGCATCGACGGAGGGGCCCAGCATTTT. Translation: CASSIDGGAQHF.

The V and J genes are TRBV7-2 and TRBJ2-7, with 12 bases fitting TRBD1. The CDR3 runs 15 residues. CDR1 is SGHTA, CDR2 FQGNSA, per germline. The V gene end was trimmed by 3 bases and the J gene end by 6 bases; junction bases not matched to a gene: 6. Here the CDR3 DNA reads TGTGCCAGCAGCTTTATTCGGGACAGGGGGCGCGAGCAGTACTTC. It codes for CASSFIRDRGREQYF.

The chain couples TRBV27 to TRBJ1-6, with 7 bases identical to TRBD1. With 5 bases clipped from V and 5 bases from J, the junction kept 12 bases outside the gene matches. CDR1 MNHEY and CDR2 SMNVEV come from the germline V gene (reference sequence). The CDR3 is 17 residues long. The CDR3 nucleotides are TGTGCCAGCAGTATCGACCCGACAGGGAATAATAATTCACCCCTCCACTTT. As protein: CASSIDPTGNNNSPLHF.

The gene calls are TRBV6-5 and TRBJ2-2, with TRBD2 matching 8 bases. There are 14 residues in the CDR3. Germline CDR1 and CDR2: MNHEY and SVGAGI. V was pared by 2 bases and J by 10 bases, with 6 bases of the junction left unmatched. CDR3 in DNA: TGTGCCAGCAGTTACATAGTCGGGGGGGCGGAGCTGTTTTTT. Encoded protein: CASSYIVGGAELFF.

The chain combines TRBV28 with TRBJ2-7, with a possible D match to TRBD1 (5 bases). Germline CDR1 MDHEN, CDR2 SYDVKM. The V and J ends lost 1 base and 0 bases respectively, with 13 bases between them. The CDR3 consists of 16 residues. The CDR3 region has the DNA TGTGCCAGCAGTTTATTGGGTCAGGGCAGCTCCTACGAGCAGTACTTC. This codes for CASSLLGQGSSYEQYF. The variable domain in full, completed from reference TRBV28 and TRBJ2-7, reads DVKVTQSSRYLVKRTGEKVFLECVQDMDHENMFWYRQDPGLGLRLIYFSYDVKMKEKGDIPEGYSVSREKKERFSLILESASTNQTSMYLCASSLLGQGSSYEQYFGPGTRLTVT.

The CDR3 bases are TGTGCCAGCTCGGTTATCCAGGACAATGAGCAGTTCTTC. Translation: CASSVIQDNEQFF. J is TRBJ2-1 and V is TRBV18; no reliable D call. The CDR3 is made up of 13 amino acids. Trimming left V 6 bases short and J 5 bases short, with 11 bases between. Germline V gives CDR1 KGHSH, CDR2 LQKENI.

CDR3 bases: TGTGCTAGTGGTTTGGGTGGTCGCGGGAGGGAGAGAGAGACCCAGTACTTC. This codes for CASGLGGRGRERETQYF. This chain connects TRBV12-5 to TRBJ2-5, with 9 bases lining up with TRBD2. Germline assignment: CDR1 LGHNT and CDR2 FRNRAP. The CDR3 covers 17 residues. J gave up 4 bases and V 1 base, and 10 bases lay outside the gene matches.

The V and J genes are TRBV15 and TRBJ2-1; TRBD2 aligns across 7 bases. Germline V CDR1 and CDR2: LNHNV, YYDKDF (reference sequence). The length of the CDR3 is 19 residues. V dropped 1 base and J dropped 7; count of bases not matched to a gene: 19. The CDR3 reads CATSRGWDGQGGIKNEQFF. In DNA, the CDR3 is TGTGCCACCAGCAGAGGATGGGATGGGCAGGGAGGGATAAAAAATGAGCAGTTCTTC. The entire variable domain, with the rest obtained from reference TRBV15 and TRBJ2-1, is as follows: DAMVIQNPRYQVTQFGKPVTLSCSQTLNHNVMYWYQQKSSQAPKLLFHYYDKDFNNEADTPDNFQSRRPNTSFCFLDIRSPGLGDTAMYLCATSRGWDGQGGIKNEQFFGPGTRLTVL.

The chain couples TRBV7-6 to TRBJ2-2, with 7 bases identical to TRBD1. The V gene's germline CDR1 is SGHVS and CDR2 FNYEAQ. The trim removed 7 bases at V and 4 bases at J, leaving 6 bases unmatched. This CDR3 is 14 amino acids long. The CDR3 DNA reads as TGTGCCAGCAAACAGGGGATCGGCACCGGGGAGCTGTTTTTT. Encoded protein: CASKQGIGTGELFF.

This clone turned up a few times. The rearrangement uses TRBV13 and TRBJ1-1, with TRBD1 matching over 9 bases. Trimming cost V 5 bases and J 4 bases; bases outside gene matches: 8. CDR3 size: 15 residues. The V gene's germline CDR1 is PRHDT and CDR2 FYEKMQ (reference sequence). The DNA of the CDR3 is TGTGCCAGCAGCGGACAGACGACAGGGGGCACTGAAGCTTTCTTT. The encoded protein is CASSGQTTGGTEAFF.

This clone was seen once. The genes are TRBV5-1 and TRBJ2-6; 9 bases are a match to TRBD1. Germline V gene sequence: CDR1 SGHRS, CDR2 YFSETQ. This CDR3 spans 21 amino acids. The ends lost 1 base at V and 0 bases at J; junction bases unmatched: 14. The CDR3 nucleotides read TGCGCCAGCAGCTTGACGGACCTGATTCGGGACAGGGACTCTGGGGCCAACGTCCTGACTTTC. As protein: CASSLTDLIRDRDSGANVLTF.

Points on this clone: This sample includes further DNA sequences coding for the same CDR3. The chain links TRBV19 to TRBJ1-1; D possibly corresponds to TRBD1 (6 bases). This CDR3 is 13 amino acids long. Trimming cost V 6 bases and J 2 bases, with 10 bases left between them. Germline V lookup: CDR1 LNHDA, CDR2 SQIVND (reference sequence). This CDR3 is CASSLQGNTEAFF. CDR3 sequence (DNA): TGTGCCAGTAGCCTACAGGGAAACACTGAAGCTTTCTTT.

This clone has only one observation. The chain is built from TRBV6-6 and TRBJ2-5, with 10 bases aligning to TRBD2. This CDR3 has 20 amino acids. Germline V gene lookup returns CDR1 MNHNY and CDR2 SVGAGI (reference sequence). V lost 6 bases to trimming and J lost 4 bases; unmatched junction nucleotides: 23. The CDR3 nucleotides are TGTGCCAGCAGCCGCGTGGGTTGGTTATCGCTAGCGGGAGCCGGAGAGACCCAGTACTTC. Its translation: CASSRVGWLSLAGAGETQYF.

A single count supports this clone. This chain uses TRBV7-2 with TRBJ2-4; TRBD1 matches 10 bases. The CDR3 totals 18 residues. Germline assignment: CDR1 SGHTA and CDR2 FQGNSA. The trim removed 1 base at V and 0 bases at J, leaving 6 bases unmatched. For the CDR3, the DNA is TGTGCCAGCAGCTTAGTTTTAGGGACAGGGGAAGCCAAAAACATTCAGTACTTC. Translated, it gives CASSLVLGTGEAKNIQYF.

A word on this clone: The sample has other DNA sequences that encode this CDR3 too. V gene TRBV12-3 or TRBV12-4 combines with J gene TRBJ2-5; D unclear. The V end lost 6 bases, the J end lost 2 bases, and 4 bases lay between the germline ends. The CDR3 contains 11 residues. In nucleotides, the CDR3 is TGTGCCAGCAGCCTTCAAGAGACCCAGTACTTC. Its protein is CASSLQETQYF.

CDR3 nucleotides: TGTGCCATCAGTGTAAAGACAGATGAAAAACTGTTTTTT. It encodes CAISVKTDEKLFF. This chain connects TRBV10-3 to TRBJ1-4; the D gene is possibly TRBD1 (5 bases). The germline V and J ends were trimmed by 4 bases and 6 bases, with 9 bases remaining between them. Germline lookup yields CDR1 ENHRY and CDR2 SYGVKD. The CDR3 has 13 amino acids.

This clone showed up just a few times. The V gene is TRBV4-3, the J gene TRBJ2-3; 7 nucleotides agree with TRBD2. Losses at the gene ends were 2 bases for V and 2 bases for J; bases not matched to a gene: 4. This CDR3 is 15 amino acids long. Germline V gives CDR1 LGHNA, CDR2 YSLEER. Here the CDR3 reads CASSQRLAYTDTQYF. Written as DNA, the CDR3 is TGCGCCAGCAGCCAACGACTAGCCTACACAGATACGCAGTATTTT.